This TCR beta chain was identified in a study of T-cell reconstitution after alpha-beta-depleted transplantation in children (dated by TCRdb to 2016 to 2017). Background for the entire study: T-cell immune reconstitution after TCRalphabeta/CD19-depleted allogeneic hematopoietic cell transplantation in children was quantitatively tracked in the study by means of TCR repertoire profiling.

Library generation was performed with PCR. Sequencing relied on an Illumina HiSeq 2500. TCR libraries were prepared with molecular barcoding, using unique molecular identifiers to normalize TCRbeta repertoire quantification. TCRdb redid the processing of the public reads, applying fastp at Q25 and MiXCR, and retained in-frame beta chains. Rows merge per CDR3 protein into single entries with the most common DNA and genes. For this sample there are about a million distinct CDR3 sequences; around 30% appear just once. Over 25% of the sample goes to the ten largest clones. Study-level results and caveats: In some patients, high TCRbeta diversity at day 60 was attributed to recipient T cells and intrathymic progenitors that had survived conditioning. Apparently early alphabetaT-cell count recovery about two months after transplant reportedly relied on only several hundred rapidly expanded clones derived from non-depleted graft cells. Over the following months the frequencies of hyperexpanded clones went down, and after one year T-cell counts and TCRbeta diversity were mostly credited to newly produced T cells.

Read against the paper, the sample's treatment or condition label means: allogeneic hematopoietic cell transplantation with graft depleted of TCRalphabeta T cells and CD19 B cells. Transplant recipients were children who received TCRalphabeta/CD19-depleted allogeneic hematopoietic cell grafts. There are a few counts of this clonotype. Its antigen is still unknown. Base quality data are lacking; no much larger clone is found one base away. A distance of 13 bases separates the germline ends of V and J, which lose 5 bases and 2 bases respectively. Including cysteine and phenylalanine, the CDR3 has 14 amino acids. Of all the DNA, just the CDR3 is kept, 42 bases in frame from base 1.

The material was PBMCs, mostly from graft donor cells, obtained 360 days after TCRalphabeta/CD19-depleted stem cell transplant. The chain links TRBV12-3 or TRBV12-4 with TRBJ2-7; a tentative D call is TRBD2 (5 bases match). This TCR was sampled from a boy under two years old who had a stem cell transplant for SCID, so the T cells may come from the graft donor. The nucleotide sequence reads TGTGCCAGCAGTGCCGACGGGATAACCTACGAGCAGTACTTC. Its translation reads: CASSADGITYEQYF.